The 13 T cell receptor beta chains below all came from one sample that was sequenced in a study of post-analysis software for immune sequencing data. What these receptors recognize is not known. Study conclusions and caveats: TRBV5-6, TRBV5-1 and TRBV20-1 were among four to six TRBV segments more frequent in patients than controls.

TCR beta libraries were prepared from cDNA with unique molecular identifiers. MiXCR, run by TCRdb on the PCR reads, gives a single entry per CDR3 protein. The sample contains 350,000 to 500,000 distinct CDR3 sequences, 30% to 40% of which appear only once. Material for sequencing was blood. Source of these receptors: a girl aged 2-9 years with multiple sclerosis.

Of note for this clonotype: Without the conserved terminal phenylalanine or tryptophan, this CDR3 likely stems from a read error. The chain uses TRBV3-1 and TRBJ2-5; 11 bases line up with TRBD2. With 4 bases clipped from V and 9 bases from J, the junction kept 19 bases outside the gene matches. The CDR3 length is 18 residues. Germline CDR1 and CDR2: LGHDT and YNNKEL (reference sequence). This chain's CDR3 is CASSPETRTSGPWRAQYL. The CDR3 DNA follows: TGTGCCAGCAGCCCAGAGACGAGGACTAGCGGGCCCTGGAGGGCCCAGTACTTA.

The chain combines TRBV11-2 with TRBJ2-1, with D uncertain. The closer fit of TRBJ2-7 to the DNA end suggests the J call may be wrong. CDR3 length: 14 amino acids. CDR1 is SGHAT and CDR2 is FQNNGV in the germline V gene. This CDR3 is CASRVGRTYNEQYF. CDR3 DNA: TGTGCCAGCAGGGTAGGTAGAACCTACAATGAGCAGTACTTC.

The chain links TRBV7-2 to TRBJ2-5; D is unclear. V dropped 5 bases and J dropped 1 base, with 11 bases sitting between them. The CDR3 spans 14 residues. Germline V gives CDR1 SGHTA, CDR2 FQGNSA. As DNA, the CDR3 is TGTGCCAGCAGCCCCTATCGATCCCAAGAGACCCAGTACTTC. Protein sequence: CASSPYRSQETQYF.

This clonotype was seen a handful of times. This rearrangement joins TRBV10-3 to TRBJ2-5, with 7 positions matching TRBD2. The CDR3 loop spans 12 amino acids. In germline, CDR1 is ENHRY, CDR2 SYGVKD. The V and J ends lost 10 bases and 6 bases, in that order; junction bases with no gene match: 8. CDR3 sequence: CATWGGDQTQYF. DNA of the CDR3: TGTGCCACTTGGGGGGGAGACCAGACCCAGTACTTC.

This clonotype was seen once. This rearrangement joins TRBV12-3 or TRBV12-4 to TRBJ1-5; 9 bases are a match to TRBD1. The CDR3 runs to 15 residues. Losses at the gene ends were 6 bases for V and 7 bases for J; bases not matched to a gene: 10. The CDR3 nucleotides read TGTGCCAGCAGCCGGGCCGGGACAGGGTCACAGCCCCAGCATTTT. This encodes CASSRAGTGSQPQHF.

This clonotype is a singleton in its sample. The CDR3 region is CASSQEGIKGLIRTEAFF. The CDR3 nucleotides are TGCGCCAGCAGCCAAGAAGGCATCAAGGGCCTTATAAGGACTGAAGCTTTCTTT. The chain is built from TRBV4-1 and TRBJ1-1; D is ambiguous. This CDR3 region has 18 residues. Trimming left V 0 bases short and J 5 bases short, with 22 bases between. The germline V gene encodes CDR1 MGHRA and CDR2 YSYEKL.

The chain couples TRBV27 to TRBJ2-1; 10 bases map to TRBD1. The CDR3 spans 14 residues. V was clipped by 2 bases and J by 10 bases; unmatched bases: 5. The germline CDR1 and CDR2 sequences are MNHEY and SMNVEV (reference sequence). The CDR3 bases are TGTGCCAGCAGTTTAGGGACAGGGGCGGGAGAGCAGTTCTTC. This encodes CASSLGTGAGEQFF.

The chain is built from TRBV28 and TRBJ2-5; a weak D match, TRBD1 (6 bases). Germline CDR1 MDHEN, CDR2 SYDVKM. The CDR3 spans 15 residues. V was clipped by 5 bases and J by 7 bases, with 20 bases between them. The CDR3 sequence is CASSPSTGPSGTQYF. In DNA, the CDR3 is TGTGCCAGCAGTCCCTCTACAGGGCCCTCCGGGACCCAGTACTTC.

This rearrangement joins TRBV5-4 to TRBJ2-1; TRBD1 agrees at 10 bases. With V trimmed by 0 bases and J by 6 bases, 9 bases remained unmatched. Germline lookup yields CDR1 SGHNT and CDR2 YYREEE (reference sequence). This CDR3 has 17 amino acids. The chain's CDR3 is CASSLGIGTGELNEQFF. CDR3 in DNA: TGTGCCAGCAGCTTGGGGATAGGGACAGGGGAGCTCAATGAGCAGTTCTTC.

V gene TRBV7-2 combines with J gene TRBJ2-7; TRBD1 matches at 11 bases. This CDR3 region has 15 residues. The germline V gene encodes CDR1 SGHTA and CDR2 FQGNSA. The junction had 8 bases not matched to a gene; V was cut back by 4 bases and J by 6 bases. CDR3 sequence reads: CASSWGQGVPSEQYF. CDR3 bases: TGTGCCAGCAGCTGGGGACAGGGGGTTCCCTCCGAGCAGTACTTC.

This clonotype was counted a few times. CDR3 nucleotide sequence: TGTGCCAGCAGCGCTGGGACAGATAGCAATCAGCCCCAGCATTTT. This gives the protein CASSAGTDSNQPQHF. This chain links TRBV9 with TRBJ1-5; the match to TRBD1 covers 7 bases. The J segment lost 0 bases and the V segment lost 3 bases, leaving 3 bases of the junction unmatched. CDR3 length equals 15 residues. Germline lookup yields CDR1 SGDLS and CDR2 YYNGEE.

This sequence joins TRBV18 and TRBJ1-2, with 8 positions matching TRBD1. Germline V gene sequence: CDR1 KGHSH, CDR2 LQKENI. The V gene end was trimmed by 3 bases and the J gene end by 2 bases; junction bases not matched to a gene: 11. The CDR3 sequence is 17 residues long. DNA of the CDR3: TGTGCCAGCTCACCGTCTGAAGGACAGGGTGTGAACTATGGCTACACCTTC. This codes for CASSPSEGQGVNYGYTF.

Only a few counts were recorded for this clonotype. The rearrangement links TRBV12-3 or TRBV12-4 to TRBJ2-3; D unresolved. V lost 2 bases to trimming and J lost 4 bases, with 22 bases between them. The CDR3 contains 18 residues. CDR3 nucleotides: TGTGCCAGCAGTTTATCTCACGGACCGAACATGGCATCAGATACGCAGTATTTT. It codes for CASSLSHGPNMASDTQYF.